This T cell receptor (beta chain) was identified in a study of molecular identifiers for immune sequencing clone quantification (dated by TCRdb to the late 2010s). Regarding the research as a whole: For a replicate experiment, RNA from about 20,000 or 100,000 naive CD8 T cells was divided into five aliquots, of which four were sequenced. The study was a methods study using CD8 T cells to benchmark molecular-identifier clustering-based TCR repertoire sequencing (MIDCIRS) and TCR RNA copy counting. Study-level results and caveats: When barcode sub-clustering was omitted, TCR diversity was inflated by chimeric consensus sequences, with chimeras reaching as high as 47%. In CMV-specific effector cells, over 98% of molecules were held by clones above 20 RNA copies, whereas under 1% of molecules were held by such clones in naive cells. Spiked-in Jurkat TCR RNA equal to a single cell's worth was reported to be detectable even within 1,100,000 naive CD8 T cells. Identical TCR molecules sharing a barcode could cause highly expanded clone sizes to be underestimated. Modeling estimated 3 to 3.5 recovered TCR RNA copies per cell, compared with 9.5 to 10 by digital PCR, which implies roughly 27% capture efficiency. The naive libraries included spiked-in Jurkat TCR RNA (roughly nine copies' worth), and this Jurkat TCR RNA is not part of the donor repertoire.

Libraries of naive CD8 T cells were built from around 18,000 to 910,000 sorted cells, with 10%, 30% or 50% of the purified RNA used. Naive CD8 T cells were FACS-sorted as CD8+CD4-CCR7+CD45RA+ on a BD FACSAria II into RLT Plus buffer. To test detection sensitivity, Jurkat RNA equal to around nine TCR copies was added to samples of roughly 18,000-1,100,000 naive CD8 T cells. CD8 T cells were enriched using RosetteSep CD8+ T Cell Enrichment Cocktail and Ficoll-Paque, and the enriched cells then underwent ACK red cell lysis. Note on this clonotype: This clone's antigen is unknown. Per-base qualities were not stored, and no clone one base away is much larger.

The library was obtained by PCR. Sequencing took place on an Illumina HiSeq 4000. Bulk TCR libraries were prepared as previously described, using TCR primers listed in Table S5. Total RNA was purified with the Qiagen AllPrep DNA/RNA kit. Before analysis, reads from multiple sequencing runs of the same library were pooled. The original methods were these. Only reads with exact TCR constant sequence were kept, trimmed to 150 nt, and grouped by their 12-nt molecular barcodes. Reads inside each barcode group were sub-clustered using a 15% Levenshtein threshold, and a quality-weighted consensus sequence was constructed for each RNA molecule. Non-functional sequences were discarded, and so were lower-count sequences lying one edit away from another sequence. Based on a fit of two negative binomial distributions, barcode sub-clusters having less than 20% of the maximum read count were discarded. TCRdb itself trimmed the public reads at Q25 with fastp, ran MiXCR and retained productive beta chains. Each record represents a unique CDR3 protein, reported with the most common genes and DNA among its rows. These V and J calls are TCRdb output, not the study's own analysis. This sample has 65,000 or so distinct CDR3 sequences in its table, and under 20% of those were observed once. The ten largest clonotypes hold roughly 1.6% of the sample.

The receptor comes from a human donor in good health. Some libraries in this study had Jurkat cell RNA spiked in. The sequenced sample was naive CD8+ T cells from blood, with Jurkat cell RNA spiked in. What this sample's cell subset or site label stands for: FACS-sorted CD8+CD4-CCR7+CD45RA+ naive T cells.

The CDR3 here reads CASSLVGGSLNEQFF. The nucleotide sequence is TGTGCCAGCAGCTTAGTCGGCGGGAGTTTGAATGAGCAGTTCTTC. This chain is built from TRBV7-9 and TRBJ2-1, with 7 central nucleotides matching TRBD2. Compared with germline, V lacks 1 base and J lacks 7 bases; bases without a gene match: 7. Including cysteine and phenylalanine, the CDR3 has 15 amino acids. The retained sequence is limited to the CDR3, 45 bases, with the frame set at the first base. According to the germline V gene (reference sequence), CDR1 reads SEHNR and CDR2 reads FQNEAQ. With all but the CDR3 taken from the reference TRBV7-9 and TRBJ2-1 genes, the full variable domain is: DTGVSQNPRHKITKRGQNVTFRCDPISEHNRLYWYRQTLGQGPEFLTYFQNEAQLEKSRLLSDRFSAERPKGSFSTLEIQRTEQGDSAMYLCASSLVGGSLNEQFFGPGTRLTVL.